Below are 16 T cell receptor beta chains sequenced from a single sample in a study of CD8+CD57+ T cells in acquired aplastic anemia. CD8+CD57+ cell expansion had been shown by flow cytometry in patients chosen for sequencing. Genomic DNA, the template, was used for profiling of the TCR beta VDJ and CDR3. TCRdb redid the calling of the reads with MiXCR, one entry per CDR3 protein. The sample has 180,000 or so distinct CDR3 sequences; approximately 52% are singletons. Sequenced: sorted CD4+, CD8+, or CD8+CD57+ T cells (not recorded which) from PBMCs. The receptors stem from a human donor with aplastic anemia.

This rearrangement joins TRBV29-1 to TRBJ2-7; 9 bases match TRBD1. CDR3 size: 14 residues. CDR1 and CDR2 (germline): SQVTM, ANQGSEA. V was clipped by 5 bases and J by 4 bases; unmatched bases: 9. CDR3 region: CSVTRQGGFYEQYF. CDR3 DNA: TGCAGCGTTACAAGACAGGGGGGATTTTACGAGCAGTACTTC.

The genes are TRBV10-3 and TRBJ2-7; 7 positions agree with TRBD2. Germline loops: CDR1 ENHRY, CDR2 SYGVKD. The CDR3 sequence is 16 residues long. V trimming: 6 bases; J trimming: 4 bases; junction bases outside the gene matches: 15. CDR3 DNA: TGTGCCATCAGCGAACGGACTAGAGGGCCGACATACGAGCAGTACTTC. Its protein is CAISERTRGPTYEQYF.

The chain uses TRBV5-1 and TRBJ2-7; 8 positions agree with TRBD2. V dropped 0 bases and J dropped 2; count of bases not matched to a gene: 4. Germline CDR1 reads SGHRS; CDR2 reads YFSETQ. This CDR3 spans 15 amino acids. CDR3 sequence: CASSLVLAGTYEQYF. For the CDR3, the DNA is TGCGCCAGCAGCTTGGTGTTAGCGGGAACCTACGAGCAGTACTTC.

In its sample, this clonotype was seen once. The rearrangement joins TRBV10-3 to TRBJ1-5; D gene uncertain. The CDR3 runs 13 residues. Trimming took off 10 bases at V and 0 bases at J, with 10 bases between the two ends. CDR1 is ENHRY, CDR2 SYGVKD, per germline. The CDR3 DNA is TGTGCCACCGACACCTTTAGCAATCAGCCCCAGCATTTT. Amino acid sequence: CATDTFSNQPQHF.

This clonotype turned up a few times. The rearrangement joins TRBV7-3 to TRBJ2-3; the D is unclear. CDR3 size: 13 residues. V lost 1 base and J 2 bases, leaving 4 bases between the germline ends. The germline gives CDR1 SGHTA, CDR2 FQGTGA. The CDR3 protein is CASSLKVTDTQYF. The CDR3 bases are TGTGCCAGCAGCTTAAAGGTCACAGATACGCAGTATTTT.

The rearrangement links TRBV20-1 to TRBJ1-6, with no clear D. Trimming took off 3 bases at V and 1 base at J, with 7 bases between the two ends. This CDR3 is 14 amino acids long. Germline V gene lookup returns CDR1 DFQATT and CDR2 SNEGSKA (reference sequence). DNA of the CDR3: TGCAGTGCTAGCCAGGATTCCTATAATTCACCCCTCCACTTT. Protein product: CSASQDSYNSPLHF.

This sequence joins TRBV10-3 and TRBJ2-7, with TRBD1 matching over 10 bases. Trimming removed 5 bases from V and 1 base from J; junction bases left unmatched: 2. The germline V gene has CDR1 ENHRY and CDR2 SYGVKD. This CDR3 is 14 amino acids long. CDR3 nucleotide sequence: TGTGCCATCAGTTCGGACAGGGGGTCCTACGAGCAGTACTTC. Its translation: CAISSDRGSYEQYF.

This clonotype was detected ten times or more. The J gene is TRBJ2-1, the V gene TRBV7-8; 7 positions match TRBD2. Germline loops: CDR1 SGHVS, CDR2 FQNEAQ. The J segment lost 0 bases and the V segment lost 4 bases, leaving 3 bases of the junction unmatched. The CDR3 spans 15 residues. The CDR3, as DNA: TGTGCCAGCAGCTACGGCGGGGGCTCCTACAATGAGCAGTTCTTC. Encoded protein: CASSYGGGSYNEQFF.

The chain uses TRBV20-1 and TRBJ2-5; D is perhaps TRBD1 (6 bases). Germline CDR1 DFQATT, CDR2 SNEGSKA (reference sequence). Trimming pared 3 bases from V and 7 bases from J, leaving 12 bases between. This CDR3 is built from 12 residues. CDR3 coding DNA: TGCAGTGCTAGGGACAGAAGTTCGACCCAGTACTTC. Amino acids: CSARDRSSTQYF.

The V call is TRBV19, the J call TRBJ1-1; D gene uncertain. The length of the CDR3 is 12 residues. Germline values: CDR1 LNHDA, CDR2 SQIVND (reference sequence). With 5 bases removed from V and 4 bases from J, the gap between germline ends came to 8 bases. CDR3 in amino acids: CASSPSGTEAFF. Here the CDR3 DNA reads TGTGCCAGTAGTCCTTCCGGCACTGAAGCTTTCTTT.

The table lists this clonotype with a count of one. This clone may be a read error of a much larger clone one base away. V usage is TRBV6-1 and J usage is TRBJ2-3; D might be TRBD1 or TRBD2, each matching 5 bases. Germline V gives CDR1 MNHNS, CDR2 SASEGT. CDR3 length equals 16 residues. CDR3 sequence: CVSSRTGTGNTDTQYF. The CDR3 DNA sequence: TGTGTCAGCAGCCGAACCGGGACGGGAAACACAGATACGCAGTATTTT.

On this clonotype itself: At one boundary the junction diverges from the germline segment, which might be a read error. The rearrangement links TRBV19 to TRBJ1-3; possibly TRBD1 for D (6 bases). The CDR3 is 15 residues long. Germline V gene sequence: CDR1 LNHDA, CDR2 SQIVND (reference sequence). CDR3 sequence (DNA): TGTGCCAGTAGCACCCCCAGGGGCCCTGGAAACGCCATATATTTT. This translates into CASSTPRGPGNAIYF.

This chain links TRBV11-2 with TRBJ1-6; TRBD1 matches at 7 bases. Germline CDR1 reads SGHAT; CDR2 reads FQNNGV. This CDR3 has 16 amino acids. With V trimmed by 5 bases and J by 7 bases, 11 bases remained unmatched. The CDR3 sequence is CASSLDRALANSPLHF. DNA of the CDR3: TGTGCCAGCAGCCTCGACAGGGCATTGGCCAATTCACCCCTCCACTTT.

This clonotype was recorded at least ten times. J is TRBJ2-7 and V is TRBV11-3; D not certain. The CDR3 covers 11 residues. CDR1 and CDR2 (germline): SGHNT, YENEEA. The germline V and J ends were trimmed by 5 bases and 7 bases, with 9 bases remaining between them. Here the CDR3 reads CASSIGREQYF. The CDR3 nucleotides read TGTGCCAGCAGCATCGGAAGGGAGCAGTACTTC.

There are a few counts of this clonotype. The chain joins TRBV24-1 to TRBJ2-5, with TRBD1 matching over 8 bases. V dropped 8 bases and J dropped 4; count of bases not matched to a gene: 14. The CDR3 is 16 residues long. CDR1 and CDR2 (germline): KGHDR, SFDVKD. The CDR3 DNA reads TGTGCCACCATGGCAGGGGGCATCTTTTTTGGAGAGACCCAGTACTTC. Amino acids: CATMAGGIFFGETQYF.

The chain carries TRBV2 and TRBJ1-2, with TRBD1 matching 8 bases. This CDR3 is 14 amino acids long. Germline trimming cut 5 bases from V and 6 bases from J; bases unmatched to any gene: 8. Germline V lookup: CDR1 SNHLY, CDR2 FYNNEI. CDR3 DNA: TGTGCCAGCAGTTCCGGACAGGGCCTAGATGGCTACACCTTC. It translates to CASSSGQGLDGYTF. Full variable domain (outside the CDR3, taken from reference TRBV2 and TRBJ1-2): EPEVTQTPSHQVTQMGQEVILRCVPISNHLYFYWYRQILGQKVEFLVSFYNNEISEKSEIFDDQFSVERPDGSNFTLKIRSTKLEDSAMYFCASSSGQGLDGYTFGSGTRLTVV.